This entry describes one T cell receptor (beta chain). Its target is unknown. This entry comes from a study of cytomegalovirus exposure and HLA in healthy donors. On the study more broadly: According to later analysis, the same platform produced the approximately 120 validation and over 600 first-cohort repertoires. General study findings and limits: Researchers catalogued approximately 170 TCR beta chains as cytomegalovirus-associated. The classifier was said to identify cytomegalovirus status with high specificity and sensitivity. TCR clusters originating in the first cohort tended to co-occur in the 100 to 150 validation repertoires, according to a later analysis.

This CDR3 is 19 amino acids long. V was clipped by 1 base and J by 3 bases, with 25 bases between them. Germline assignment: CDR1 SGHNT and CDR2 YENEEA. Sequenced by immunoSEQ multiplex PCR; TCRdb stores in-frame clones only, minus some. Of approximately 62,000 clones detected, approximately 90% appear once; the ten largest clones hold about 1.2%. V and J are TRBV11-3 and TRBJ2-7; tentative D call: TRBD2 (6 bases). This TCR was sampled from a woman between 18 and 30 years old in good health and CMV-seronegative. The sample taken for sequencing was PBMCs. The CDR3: CASSLGRGGLSGGDYEQYF. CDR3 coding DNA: TGTGCCAGCAGCTTAGGGAGGGGTGGTCTGTCAGGAGGGGACTACGAGCAGTACTTC.